Listed below are T cell receptor beta chains from one sample, sequenced in a study of a mutant IDH1 vaccine in newly diagnosed glioma. No antigen has been assigned to these receptors. Only in-frame clones appear in the TCRdb table, and some are missing; sequencing was by immunoSEQ multiplex PCR. Here the sample spans some 51,000 clones, roughly 73% being singletons. The sample in question was PBMCs, obtained from a glioma patient whose treatment included an IDH1 peptide vaccine. Source of these receptors: a man in his forties or fifties with glioma. Each CDR3 is given without its conserved first and last residue. D genes are given only for firm matches.

d_call: -; v_call: TRBV4-2; cdr3_aa: ASSPGDRSSYNEQF
d_call: -; v_call: TRBV5-4; cdr3_aa: ASSFIDTNYNSPLH
d_call: -; v_call: TRBV30; cdr3_aa: AWSEVKARQY
d_call: -; v_call: TRBV5-6; cdr3_aa: ASSLGHSYEQY
d_call: TRBD1; v_call: TRBV6-1; cdr3_aa: ASIRDRGFYEQY
d_call: -; v_call: TRBV14; cdr3_aa: ASNPAGWLTGELF
d_call: TRBD1; v_call: TRBV19; cdr3_aa: ASSIGDRGVNEQF
d_call: TRBD1; v_call: TRBV5-1; cdr3_aa: ASSLTGGWDKNIQY
d_call: -; v_call: TRBV15; cdr3_aa: ATSRVDLGAETEAF
d_call: TRBD1; v_call: TRBV7-3; cdr3_aa: ASSSSGTGDTGELF
d_call: -; v_call: TRBV2; cdr3_aa: ASTYGGEQY
d_call: TRBD1; v_call: TRBV7-9; cdr3_aa: ASSLGQSQETQY
d_call: -; v_call: TRBV7-9; cdr3_aa: ASSLVGTYANYGYT
d_call: TRBD1; v_call: TRBV19; cdr3_aa: ASSEGAVTGNTIY
d_call: -; v_call: TRBV9; cdr3_aa: ASSPTPGGVGSEAF
d_call: -; v_call: TRBV5-4; cdr3_aa: ASSWGDHTDTQY
d_call: -; v_call: TRBV30; cdr3_aa: AWSVQMQRAF
d_call: -; v_call: TRBV7-9; cdr3_aa: ASSDGRYNEQF
d_call: -; v_call: TRBV7-2; cdr3_aa: ASSLFGGRGAF
d_call: -; v_call: TRBV5-6; cdr3_aa: ASSFPQGRGGYT
d_call: TRBD1; v_call: TRBV18; cdr3_aa: ASSPLGTGRSETQY
d_call: -; v_call: TRBV5-6; cdr3_aa: ASSRAPGYEQY
d_call: TRBD1; v_call: TRBV30; cdr3_aa: AWSGTAQPQH
d_call: TRBD2; v_call: TRBV27; cdr3_aa: AVGTRTAGELF
d_call: -; v_call: TRBV6-5; cdr3_aa: ASSYGGRRDTEAF
d_call: TRBD2; v_call: TRBV7-6; cdr3_aa: ASSLFLAANTGELF
d_call: TRBD2; v_call: TRBV7-8; cdr3_aa: ASSPRGTSGFTDTQY
d_call: TRBD1; v_call: TRBV28; cdr3_aa: AIGGQRYGYT
d_call: -; v_call: TRBV5-1; cdr3_aa: ASSHDWGTEAF
d_call: -; v_call: TRBV25-1; cdr3_aa: ASSERIGARYGYT
d_call: TRBD1; v_call: TRBV19; cdr3_aa: ASSLGTGQENTEAF